This entry is about one TCR beta chain. This CDR3 has 15 residues. Germline CDR1 MNHEY, CDR2 SVGAGI. With 10 bases clipped from V and 4 bases from J, the junction kept 8 bases outside the gene matches. These data belong to a study of blood T cell repertoires in COVID-19. Study summary: The United States, Italy and Spain provided the acute and convalescent COVID-19 samples.

Libraries were prepared by immunoSEQ multiplex PCR; TCRdb keeps only in-frame clonotypes and omits some of them. The sample includes about 15,000 clones, roughly 80% seen only once; the top ten take under 35%. The chain carries TRBV6-5 and TRBJ2-1, with 12 bases identical to TRBD2. Sequencing was performed on peripheral blood. This TCR derives from a man between 65 and 85 years old with active or convalescent COVID-19. The CDR3, as DNA: TGTGCCACCACCGCTAGCGGGGGGGTTTACAATGAGCAGTTCTTC. This gives the protein CATTASGGVYNEQFF.